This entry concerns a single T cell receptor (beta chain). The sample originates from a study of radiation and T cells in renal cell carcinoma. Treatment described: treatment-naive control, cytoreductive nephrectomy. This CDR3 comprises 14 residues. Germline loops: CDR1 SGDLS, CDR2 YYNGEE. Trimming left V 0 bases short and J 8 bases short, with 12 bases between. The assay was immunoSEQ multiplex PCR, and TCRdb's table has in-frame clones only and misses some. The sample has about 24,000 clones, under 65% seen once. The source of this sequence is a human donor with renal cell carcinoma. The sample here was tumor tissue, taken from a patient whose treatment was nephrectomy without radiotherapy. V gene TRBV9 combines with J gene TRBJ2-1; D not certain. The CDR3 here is CASSVVGQAYEQFF. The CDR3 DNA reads TGTGCCAGCAGCGTAGTTGGCCAGGCATATGAGCAGTTCTTC. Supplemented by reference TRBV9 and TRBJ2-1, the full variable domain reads DSGVTQTPKHLITATGQRVTLRCSPRSGDLSVYWYQQSLDQGLQFLIQYYNGEERAKGNILERFSAQQFPDLHSELNLSSLELGDSALYFCASSVVGQAYEQFFGPGTRLTVL.